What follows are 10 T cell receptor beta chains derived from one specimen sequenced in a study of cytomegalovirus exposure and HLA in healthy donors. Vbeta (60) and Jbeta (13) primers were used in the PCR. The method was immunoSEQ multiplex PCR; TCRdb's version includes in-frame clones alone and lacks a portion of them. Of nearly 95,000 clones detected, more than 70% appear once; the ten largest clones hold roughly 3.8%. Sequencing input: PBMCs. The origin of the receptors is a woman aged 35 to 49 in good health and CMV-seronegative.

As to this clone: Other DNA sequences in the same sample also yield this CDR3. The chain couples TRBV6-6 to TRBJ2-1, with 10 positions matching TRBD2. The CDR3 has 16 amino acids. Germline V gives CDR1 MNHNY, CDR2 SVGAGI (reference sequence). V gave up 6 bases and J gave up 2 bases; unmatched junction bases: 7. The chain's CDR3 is CASSSRLAGAYNEQFF. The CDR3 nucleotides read TGTGCCAGCAGCTCCCGACTAGCGGGCGCCTACAATGAGCAGTTCTTC.

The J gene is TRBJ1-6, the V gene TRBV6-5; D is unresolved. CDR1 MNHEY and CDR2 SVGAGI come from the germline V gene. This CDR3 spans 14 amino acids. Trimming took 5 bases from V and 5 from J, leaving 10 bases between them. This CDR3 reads CASSRKQDNSPLHF. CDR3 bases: TGTGCCAGCAGTCGAAAGCAGGATAATTCACCCCTCCACTTT.

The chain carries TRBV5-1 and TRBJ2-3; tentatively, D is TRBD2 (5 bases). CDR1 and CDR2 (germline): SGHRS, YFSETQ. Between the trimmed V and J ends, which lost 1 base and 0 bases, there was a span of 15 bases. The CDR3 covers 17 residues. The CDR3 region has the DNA TGCGCCAGCAGCTTGTTCCGGGGTCAATCTAGCACAGATACGCAGTATTTT. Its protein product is CASSLFRGQSSTDTQYF.

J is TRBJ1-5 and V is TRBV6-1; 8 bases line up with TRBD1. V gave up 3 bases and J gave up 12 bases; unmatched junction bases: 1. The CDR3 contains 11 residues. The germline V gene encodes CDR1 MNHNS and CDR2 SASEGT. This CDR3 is CASSEDRVQHF. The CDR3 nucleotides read TGTGCCAGCAGTGAGGACAGGGTCCAGCATTTT.

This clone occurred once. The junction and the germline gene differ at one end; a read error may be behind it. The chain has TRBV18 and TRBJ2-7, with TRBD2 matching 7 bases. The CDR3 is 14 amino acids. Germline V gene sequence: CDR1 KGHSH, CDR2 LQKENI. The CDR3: CTSSPPGGSYEQYF. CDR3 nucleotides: TGTACCAGCTCACCACCGGGGGGCTCCTACGAGCAGTACTTC.

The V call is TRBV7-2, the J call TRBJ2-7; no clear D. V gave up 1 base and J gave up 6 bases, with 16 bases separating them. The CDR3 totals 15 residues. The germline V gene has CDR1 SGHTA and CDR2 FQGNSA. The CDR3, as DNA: TGTGCCAGCAGCTTAGTGGGCAGCCAGGCCGGCGAGCAGTACTTC. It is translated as CASSLVGSQAGEQYF.

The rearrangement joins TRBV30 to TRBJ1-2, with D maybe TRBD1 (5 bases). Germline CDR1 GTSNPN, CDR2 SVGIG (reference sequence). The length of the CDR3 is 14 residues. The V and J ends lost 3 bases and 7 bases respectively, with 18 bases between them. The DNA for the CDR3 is TGTGCCTGGAGCGCCGGTGGGGCAGTCGGTGGCTACACCTTC. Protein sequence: CAWSAGGAVGGYTF.

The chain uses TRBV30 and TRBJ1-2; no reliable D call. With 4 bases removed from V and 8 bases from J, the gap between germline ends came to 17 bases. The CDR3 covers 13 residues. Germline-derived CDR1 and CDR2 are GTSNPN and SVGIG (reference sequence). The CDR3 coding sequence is TGTGCCTGGATATGGTCAGAAGCAGCGGGCTACACCTTC. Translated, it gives CAWIWSEAAGYTF.

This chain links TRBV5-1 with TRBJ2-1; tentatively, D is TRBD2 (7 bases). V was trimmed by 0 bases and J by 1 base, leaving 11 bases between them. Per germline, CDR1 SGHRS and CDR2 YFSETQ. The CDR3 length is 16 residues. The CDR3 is CASSLGGGFSYNEQFF. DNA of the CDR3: TGCGCCAGCAGCTTGGGCGGGGGCTTTTCCTACAATGAGCAGTTCTTC.

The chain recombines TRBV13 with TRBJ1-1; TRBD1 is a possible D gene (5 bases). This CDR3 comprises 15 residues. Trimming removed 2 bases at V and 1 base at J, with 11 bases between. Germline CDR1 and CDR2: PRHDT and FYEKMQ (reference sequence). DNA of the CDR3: TGTGCCAGCAGCTTAAGGGGCAGGGCGAACACTGAAGCTTTCTTT. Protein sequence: CASSLRGRANTEAFF.